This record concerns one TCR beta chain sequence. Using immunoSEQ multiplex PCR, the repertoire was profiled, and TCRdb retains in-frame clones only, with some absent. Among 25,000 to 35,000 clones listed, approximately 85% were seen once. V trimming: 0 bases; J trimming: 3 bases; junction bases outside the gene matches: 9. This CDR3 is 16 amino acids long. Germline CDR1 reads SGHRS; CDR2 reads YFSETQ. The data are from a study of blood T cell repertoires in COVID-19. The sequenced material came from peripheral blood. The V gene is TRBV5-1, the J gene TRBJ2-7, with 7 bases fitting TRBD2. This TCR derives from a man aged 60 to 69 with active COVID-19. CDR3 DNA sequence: TGCGCCAGCAGCTTGGGGCCCGTCGGGGGGAACTACGAGCAGTACTTC. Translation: CASSLGPVGGNYEQYF. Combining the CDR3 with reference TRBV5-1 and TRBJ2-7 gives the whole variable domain KAGVTQTPRYLIKTRGQQVTLSCSPISGHRSVSWYQQTPGQGLQFLFEYFSETQRNKGNFPGRFSGRQFSNSRSEMNVSTLELGDSALYLCASSLGPVGGNYEQYFGPGTRLTVT.